These 27 T cell receptor beta chains were all obtained from the same sample, sequenced in a study of human T cells and chemical hapten exposure. TCRdb re-called the RACE reads with MiXCR, one entry per CDR3 protein. Of some 89,000 distinct CDR3 sequences in the sample, 9.5% to 13% were seen once. Sample time point: patch test 2, 6 weeks after DPC sensitization. Sample treatment: therapeutic diphenylcyclopropenone sensitization with weekly scalp DPC. The source was whole blood, collected in connection with sensitization to the hapten diphenylcyclopropenone (DPC). Receptors were obtained from a woman in her 30s with alopecia areata. Some clones in this sample may be carry-over from other donors' samples.

Many counts were recorded for this clonotype. The rearrangement uses TRBV29-1 and TRBJ1-1; no definite D call. This CDR3 region has 12 residues. Germline values: CDR1 SQVTM, CDR2 ANQGSEA. Trimming removed 3 bases at V and 5 bases at J, with 10 bases between. The CDR3 DNA reads TGCAGCGTTGACACTAGGAGGACTGAAGCTTTCTTT. Translating it yields CSVDTRRTEAFF.

Ten or more counts support this clonotype. V and J are TRBV6-2 or TRBV6-3 and TRBJ2-1, with 8 positions matching TRBD2. The CDR3 length is 15 residues. J lost 7 bases, V lost 8 bases, and 13 bases had no gene match. The germline CDR1 and CDR2 sequences are MNHEY and SVGEGT. CDR3 in amino acids: CASLDPGTSFNEQFF. The CDR3 nucleotides are TGTGCCAGCCTAGATCCCGGGACTAGTTTTAATGAGCAGTTCTTC.

Only a few counts were recorded for this clonotype. The chain has TRBV28 and TRBJ2-3; 9 bases align to TRBD1. Germline CDR1 MDHEN, CDR2 SYDVKM. V lost 8 bases and J lost 4; bases outside the gene matches: 7. CDR3 length: 14 amino acids. Here the CDR3 reads CASVPGQGPDTQYF. In DNA form, the CDR3 reads TGTGCCAGCGTACCGGGACAGGGACCAGATACGCAGTATTTT.

In its sample, this clonotype was seen a few times. The rearrangement uses TRBV2 and TRBJ2-7; a possible D gene is TRBD2 (5 bases). This CDR3 region has 14 residues. CDR1 and CDR2 (germline): SNHLY, FYNNEI. Trimming stripped 4 bases from V and 5 bases from J, with 15 bases between. This CDR3 reads CASSAEGIPHEQYF. In nucleotides, the CDR3 is TGTGCCAGCAGTGCCGAGGGAATCCCTCACGAGCAGTACTTC.

The chain combines TRBV20-1 with TRBJ2-3; D is unresolved. CDR1 and CDR2 (germline): DFQATT, SNEGSKA (reference sequence). This CDR3 contains 13 residues. The V end lost 0 bases, the J end lost 6 bases, and 10 bases lay between the germline ends. The CDR3 coding sequence is TGCAGTGCTAGAGAGCCCGCCCGGGATACGCAGTATTTT. It translates to CSAREPARDTQYF.

There are many counts of this clonotype. The genes are TRBV29-1 and TRBJ2-7, with 7 bases aligning to TRBD2. CDR3 length equals 12 residues. The germline V gene encodes CDR1 SQVTM and CDR2 ANQGSEA. V lost 2 bases to trimming and J lost 2 bases; unmatched junction nucleotides: 0. The CDR3 protein is CSVERGAYEQYF. Here the CDR3 DNA reads TGCAGCGTTGAACGGGGGGCCTACGAGCAGTACTTC.

This clonotype was counted at least ten times. This chain uses TRBV12-3 or TRBV12-4 with TRBJ2-2, with a tentative D call TRBD1 (5 bases). This CDR3 is 14 amino acids long. Trimming took 5 bases from V and 4 from J, leaving 11 bases between them. The CDR3 reads CASSPRDSTGELFF. DNA for the CDR3: TGTGCCAGCAGTCCCAGGGATTCCACCGGGGAGCTGTTTTTT.

This clonotype was counted ten times or more. This chain connects TRBV12-2 to TRBJ1-2; TRBD1 reflects the table's D call only, with no check against the DNA. TRBV12-2 corresponds to a pseudogene. This CDR3 comprises 17 residues. The CDR3 DNA reads as TGTGCAAGTCGCTTCTGGGTCCCCGACAGGGATACCTATGGCTACACCTTC. Translated: CASRFWVPDRDTYGYTF.

Points on this clonotype: One end of the junction does not line up with germline, which may come from a read error. V usage is TRBV7-7 and J usage is TRBJ2-2; D not resolved. The CDR3 has 13 amino acids. Germline V gene lookup returns CDR1 SSHAT and CDR2 FNYEAQ (reference sequence). DNA of the CDR3: TGTGCTAGCAGCTTTCGACTTTCCGGGGAGCTGTTTTTT. Residues: CASSFRLSGELFF.

This sequence joins TRBV19 and TRBJ2-5; D is unclear. There are 15 residues in the CDR3. Per germline, CDR1 LNHDA and CDR2 SQIVND (reference sequence). Trimming left V 5 bases short and J 4 bases short, with 17 bases between. In nucleotides, the CDR3 is TGTGCCAGTAGTCCCGGCGACGGGCTCGGAGAGACCCAGTACTTC. Its protein product is CASSPGDGLGETQYF.

V usage is TRBV7-9 and J usage is TRBJ2-5, with 8 bases matching TRBD1. This CDR3 spans 15 amino acids. The trim removed 4 bases at V and 2 bases at J, leaving 6 bases unmatched. Germline V gene lookup returns CDR1 SEHNR and CDR2 FQNEAQ (reference sequence). For the CDR3, the DNA is TGTGCCAGCAGCTCCCGGACAGGGCTTCAAGAGACCCAGTACTTC. This codes for CASSSRTGLQETQYF.

This clonotype was recorded a few times. The V gene is TRBV7-9, the J gene TRBJ2-1, with TRBD2 identical over 9 bases. There are 15 residues in the CDR3. Germline V gene lookup returns CDR1 SEHNR and CDR2 FQNEAQ (reference sequence). J was trimmed by 8 bases and V by 2 bases; bases with no gene match: 7. The CDR3 protein is CASSLMRGGPDEQFF. The CDR3 DNA sequence: TGTGCCAGCAGCTTAATGCGGGGGGGCCCCGATGAGCAGTTCTTC.

The CDR3 nucleotides read TGTGCCATCGGTCAGGGGGCCGCAGATACGCAGTATTTT. It specifies CAIGQGAADTQYF. V gene TRBV10-3 combines with J gene TRBJ2-3; TRBD1 aligns across 8 bases. V trimming: 8 bases; J trimming: 4 bases; junction bases outside the gene matches: 5. This CDR3 region has 13 residues. Germline CDR1 is ENHRY and CDR2 is SYGVKD.

This chain links TRBV11-2 with TRBJ2-2; D is undetermined. V was pared by 0 bases and J by 5 bases, with 10 bases between. The CDR3 has 15 residues. From germline, CDR1 is SGHAT and CDR2 FQNNGV. CDR3 coding DNA: TGTGCCAGCAGCTTAGAGGCTAGTGGGACCGGGGAGCTGTTTTTT. Protein sequence: CASSLEASGTGELFF.

This clonotype showed up just a few times. The genes are TRBV29-1 and TRBJ1-2, with TRBD1 as a possible D gene (5 bases). Germline assignment: CDR1 SQVTM and CDR2 ANQGSEA. Trimming cost V 6 bases and J 4 bases, with 9 bases left between them. The CDR3 runs to 11 residues. The CDR3 nucleotides are TGCAGCGTAGCTGGGGGCTATGGCTACACCTTC. Protein product: CSVAGGYGYTF.

This clonotype was recorded a few times. The rearrangement links TRBV9 to TRBJ2-2; TRBD1 might be the D (6 bases). V was pared by 3 bases and J by 5 bases, with 17 bases between. From germline, CDR1 is SGDLS and CDR2 YYNGEE. This CDR3 spans 16 amino acids. CDR3 protein: CASSADRTFLTGELFF. Written as DNA, the CDR3 is TGTGCCAGCAGCGCCGACAGGACGTTTTTAACCGGGGAGCTGTTTTTT.

A few counts support this clonotype. J is TRBJ2-4 and V is TRBV6-1; D gene uncertain. Germline CDR1 reads MNHNS; CDR2 reads SASEGT. The germline V and J ends were trimmed by 2 bases and 0 bases, with 14 bases remaining between them. The CDR3 spans 17 residues. Here the CDR3 DNA reads TGTGCCAGCAGTGAAAGCGTGTGGAGACTAGCCAAAAACATTCAGTACTTC. Its protein is CASSESVWRLAKNIQYF.

This clonotype was counted many times. The rearrangement joins TRBV20-1 to TRBJ2-5; D might be TRBD1 or TRBD2, each matching 5 bases. The V gene lost 6 bases and the J gene lost 2 bases, with 13 bases spanning the gap. Germline V gene sequence: CDR1 DFQATT, CDR2 SNEGSKA (reference sequence). The CDR3 contains 13 residues. The CDR3 region is CSATGTTQETQYF. As DNA, the CDR3 is TGCAGTGCAACCGGGACCACACAAGAGACCCAGTACTTC.

This clonotype was detected only a few times. The V gene is TRBV4-3, the J gene TRBJ2-7; the D is unclear. Trimming pared 0 bases from V and 2 bases from J, leaving 8 bases between. The CDR3 is 14 amino acids. CDR1 and CDR2 (germline): LGHNA, YSLEER. The CDR3 DNA reads as TGCGCCAGCAGCCAAGAGCCGGGCACCTACGAGCAGTACTTC. Amino acid sequence: CASSQEPGTYEQYF.

This chain links TRBV6-6 with TRBJ2-1, with TRBD2 matching 11 bases. The CDR3 sequence is 14 residues long. Germline loops: CDR1 MNHNY, CDR2 SVGAGI (reference sequence). V lost 6 bases and J lost 5; bases outside the gene matches: 3. As DNA, the CDR3 is TGTGCCAGCAGCCCGGGACTAGCGGACAATGAGCAGTTCTTC. Translated: CASSPGLADNEQFF.

This clonotype occurred many times. This chain joins TRBV29-1 and TRBJ2-6; D not certain. The CDR3 has 13 amino acids. Deletions cut 6 bases from V and 4 bases from J, with 10 bases between. Germline loops: CDR1 SQVTM, CDR2 ANQGSEA. CDR3 protein: CSVGRGGANVLTF. CDR3 DNA sequence: TGCAGCGTCGGTCGTGGAGGGGCCAACGTCCTGACTTTC.

In regard to this clonotype: The junction departs from the called germline gene at one end, perhaps through a read error. The V and J genes are TRBV28 and TRBJ2-2; possibly TRBD1 or TRBD2 for D (6 bases each). Germline CDR1 reads MDHEN; CDR2 reads SYDVKM. The CDR3 length is 17 residues. CDR3 loop: CASSFLGSDSPMGGLFF. The DNA for the CDR3 is TGTGCCAGCAGTTTTCTGGGTTCGGACAGTCCTATGGGGGGGCTGTTTTTT.

The chain carries TRBV7-2 and TRBJ2-5; TRBD2 matches at 14 bases. Germline CDR1 is SGHTA and CDR2 is FQGNSA. With V trimmed by 5 bases and J by 7 bases, 9 bases remained unmatched. The CDR3 is made up of 16 amino acids. CDR3 in DNA: TGTGCCAGCAGCCGGGGACTAGCGGGAGTAGTTGGGACCCAGTACTTC. Protein sequence: CASSRGLAGVVGTQYF.

This clonotype was seen many times. The chain carries TRBV7-9 and TRBJ2-5; D not certain. The CDR3 consists of 14 residues. Germline V CDR1 and CDR2: SEHNR, FQNEAQ (reference sequence). Trimming removed 1 base from V and 2 bases from J, with 8 bases in between. The CDR3 DNA sequence: TGTGCCAGCAGCTTAGGCCTGCAGCAAGAGACCCAGTACTTC. It encodes CASSLGLQQETQYF.

This clonotype was counted between two and nine times. The chain couples TRBV20-1 to TRBJ2-3; no clear D. CDR3 length equals 11 residues. CDR1 and CDR2 (germline): DFQATT, SNEGSKA (reference sequence). Trimming shortened V by 6 bases and J by 6 bases, and 10 bases separated the two germline ends. The CDR3 reads CSASQVDTQYF. The CDR3 bases are TGCAGTGCCAGTCAGGTGGATACGCAGTATTTT.

This clonotype was counted many times. In nucleotides, the CDR3 is TGTGCCAGCAGGATACGGGGACAGGCGAACACTGAAGCTTTCTTT. This codes for CASRIRGQANTEAFF. The V and J genes are TRBV2 and TRBJ1-1, with TRBD1 identical over 8 bases. CDR3 length: 15 residues. The trim removed 6 bases at V and 1 base at J, leaving 7 bases unmatched. Germline CDR1 SNHLY, CDR2 FYNNEI.

This clonotype was seen only a few times. The gene calls are TRBV29-1 and TRBJ2-3; D gene ambiguous. The germline V gene encodes CDR1 SQVTM and CDR2 ANQGSEA. This CDR3 is 14 amino acids long. Trimming left V 4 bases short and J 4 bases short, with 15 bases between. The CDR3 coding sequence is TGCAGCGTTGGGCAGTCTGGTATTGCAGATACGCAGTATTTT. It codes for CSVGQSGIADTQYF.